The 9 T cell receptor beta chains below were found in one sample sequenced in a study of cytomegalovirus exposure and HLA in healthy donors. The PCR employed 60 Vbeta primers together with 13 Jbeta primers. Some clones are missing from TCRdb's copy, which holds only in-frame ones; the method was immunoSEQ multiplex PCR. The sample yields more than 90,000 clones, 81% seen once. Sequenced input: PBMCs. These receptors were collected from a woman in her seventies in good health and CMV-seropositive.

This chain uses TRBV4-2 with TRBJ2-4; no firm D call. CDR3 length equals 15 residues. The germline gives CDR1 LGHNA, CDR2 YNFKEQ. Trimming pared 2 bases from V and 0 bases from J, leaving 8 bases between. DNA for the CDR3: TGTGCCAGCAGCCAAAACAGAGTAGCCAAAAACATTCAGTACTTC. Amino acid sequence: CASSQNRVAKNIQYF.

The chain joins TRBV19 to TRBJ2-1, with a tentative D call TRBD2 (6 bases). The CDR3 sequence is 13 residues long. Germline lookup yields CDR1 LNHDA and CDR2 SQIVND (reference sequence). V lost 6 bases and J 3 bases, leaving 9 bases between the germline ends. The CDR3 spells CASSLSGYNEQFF. CDR3 nucleotide sequence: TGTGCCAGTAGCCTTAGCGGCTACAATGAGCAGTTCTTC.

The chain couples TRBV12-5 to TRBJ1-5, with 7 nucleotides matching TRBD1. The CDR3 has 15 residues. Germline V CDR1 and CDR2: LGHNT, FRNRAP. V dropped 5 bases and J dropped 4; count of bases not matched to a gene: 8. CDR3: CASGPLGTVNQPQHF. The CDR3 coding sequence is TGTGCTAGTGGTCCTCTGGGGACAGTGAATCAGCCCCAGCATTTT.

The chain joins TRBV19 to TRBJ2-1, with TRBD1 as a possible D gene (6 bases). V gave up 0 bases and J gave up 3 bases, with 12 bases separating them. The CDR3 has 16 amino acids. Germline V gene lookup returns CDR1 LNHDA and CDR2 SQIVND (reference sequence). The CDR3 nucleotides are TGTGCCAGTAGTATAGAGGGACACTCGAGCTACAATGAGCAGTTCTTC. Translation gives CASSIEGHSSYNEQFF.

This rearrangement joins TRBV7-2 to TRBJ1-1; D uncertain. From germline, CDR1 is SGHTA and CDR2 FQGNSA. The V gene lost 6 bases and the J gene lost 4 bases, with 12 bases spanning the gap. CDR3 length: 13 amino acids. The CDR3 DNA is TGTGCCAGCAGTCCTCCGGCGGGCACTGAAGCTTTCTTT. Amino acid sequence: CASSPPAGTEAFF.

This sequence joins TRBV7-9 and TRBJ1-4; unclear D gene. Trimming took off 4 bases at V and 7 bases at J, with 16 bases between the two ends. CDR1 and CDR2 from the germline V gene are SEHNR and FQNEAQ (reference sequence). The CDR3 covers 15 residues. The CDR3 sequence is CASSSQSGSSEKLFF. The CDR3 nucleotides read TGTGCCAGCAGCTCCCAGTCCGGGAGCAGTGAAAAACTGTTTTTT.

CDR3 sequence (DNA): TGTGCCAGCAGCCCCCGACAGGGATCTTGGGGAGCCAAAAACATTCAGTACTTC. Encoded protein: CASSPRQGSWGAKNIQYF. This sequence joins TRBV7-2 and TRBJ2-4, with TRBD1 matching over 7 bases. The V gene end was trimmed by 5 bases and the J gene end by 0 bases; junction bases not matched to a gene: 13. CDR3 length: 18 residues. Germline V lookup: CDR1 SGHTA, CDR2 FQGNSA. Full variable domain (remainder filled in from reference TRBV7-2 and TRBJ2-4): GAGVSQSPSNKVTEKGKDVELRCDPISGHTALYWYRQSLGQGLEFLIYFQGNSAPDKSGLPSDRFSAERTGGSVSTLTIQRTQQEDSAVYLCASSPRQGSWGAKNIQYFGAGTRLSVL.

The chain employs TRBV6-6 and TRBJ2-7; 10 positions match TRBD2. The germline V gene has CDR1 MNHNY and CDR2 SVGAGI (reference sequence). V lost 6 bases, J lost 6 bases, and 8 bases stayed unmatched. CDR3 length equals 14 residues. The DNA for the CDR3 is TGTGCCAGCAGAAGAGCGGGAGGGGGAGGCGAGCAGTACTTC. This sequence encodes CASRRAGGGGEQYF.

The chain uses TRBV5-4 and TRBJ2-5, with 7 bases aligning to TRBD1. This CDR3 is built from 15 residues. Germline V CDR1 and CDR2: SGHNT, YYREEE (reference sequence). The V segment lost 4 bases and the J segment 11 bases; nucleotides outside the gene matches: 17. CDR3 in amino acids: CASSLQPTGDREQYF. CDR3 nucleotides: TGTGCCAGCAGCCTACAACCCACAGGGGACCGAGAGCAGTACTTC.